The source of this TCR beta chain is a study of blood T cell repertoires in COVID-19. Study as a whole: From T cells, B-cell-depleted T cells, or PBMCs came the material, which was cDNA or gDNA.

The germline gives CDR1 MDHEN, CDR2 SYDVKM. The CDR3 contains 14 residues. V trimming: 7 bases; J trimming: 2 bases; junction bases outside the gene matches: 5. One Seattle source followed patients from active infection through their disease course. Clones were read by immunoSEQ multiplex PCR, and TCRdb kept only the in-frame ones, dropping some. Of 65,000 or so clones in the sample, around four fifths were seen once. The sequenced material came from peripheral blood. This chain uses TRBV28 with TRBJ1-3; 7 bases are a match to TRBD1. The TCR comes from a man aged 25-40 years with COVID-19, enrolled during active disease. The CDR3 sequence is CASTRQGAGNTIYF. The DNA for the CDR3 is TGTGCCAGCACCCGACAGGGAGCTGGAAACACCATATATTTT.